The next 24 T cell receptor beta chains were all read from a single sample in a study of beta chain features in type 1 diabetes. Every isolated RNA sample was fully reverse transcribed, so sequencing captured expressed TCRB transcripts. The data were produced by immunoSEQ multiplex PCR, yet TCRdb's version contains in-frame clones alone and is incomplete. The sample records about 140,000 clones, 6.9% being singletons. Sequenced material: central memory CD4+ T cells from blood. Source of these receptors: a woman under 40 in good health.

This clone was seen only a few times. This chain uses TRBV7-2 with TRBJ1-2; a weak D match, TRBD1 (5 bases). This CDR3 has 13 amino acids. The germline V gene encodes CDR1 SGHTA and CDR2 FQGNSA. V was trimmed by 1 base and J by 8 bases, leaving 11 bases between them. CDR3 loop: CASSLGREGGYTF. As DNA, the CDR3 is TGTGCCAGCAGCTTAGGGAGGGAGGGGGGCTACACCTTC.

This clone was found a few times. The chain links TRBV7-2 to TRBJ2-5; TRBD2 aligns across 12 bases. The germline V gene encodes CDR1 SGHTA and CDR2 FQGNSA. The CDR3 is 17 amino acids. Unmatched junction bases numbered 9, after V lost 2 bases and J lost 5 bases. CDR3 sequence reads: CASSLRSTSGSGETQYF. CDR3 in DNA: TGTGCCAGCAGCTTAAGGTCGACTAGCGGGAGTGGGGAGACCCAGTACTTC.

This chain's CDR3 is CASSATGGNIQYF. The DNA of the CDR3 is TGTGCCAGCAGTGCAACAGGGGGAAACATTCAGTACTTC. This chain uses TRBV6-6 with TRBJ2-4, with TRBD1 identical over 8 bases. Germline CDR1 reads MNHNY; CDR2 reads SVGAGI (reference sequence). Trimming took 5 bases from V and 6 from J; bases not matched to a gene: 3. CDR3 length: 13 residues.

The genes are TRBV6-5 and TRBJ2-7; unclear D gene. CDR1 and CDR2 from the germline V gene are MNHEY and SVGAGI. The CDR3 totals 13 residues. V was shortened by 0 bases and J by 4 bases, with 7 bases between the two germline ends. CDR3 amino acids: CASSYSNRYEQYF. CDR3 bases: TGTGCCAGCAGTTACTCGAATCGGTACGAGCAGTACTTC.

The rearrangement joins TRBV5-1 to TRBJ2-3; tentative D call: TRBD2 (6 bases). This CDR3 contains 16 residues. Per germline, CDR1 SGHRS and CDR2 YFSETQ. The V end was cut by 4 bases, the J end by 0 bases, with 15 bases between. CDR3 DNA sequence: TGCGCCAGCAGCAACGTAGCGGTGACTAGCACAGATACGCAGTATTTT. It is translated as CASSNVAVTSTDTQYF.

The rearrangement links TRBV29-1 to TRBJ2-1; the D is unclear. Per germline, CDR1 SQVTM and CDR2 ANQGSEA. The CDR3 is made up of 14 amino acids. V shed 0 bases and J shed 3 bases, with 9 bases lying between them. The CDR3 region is CSVEESQNYNEQFF. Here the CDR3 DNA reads TGCAGCGTTGAAGAGAGCCAAAACTACAATGAGCAGTTCTTC.

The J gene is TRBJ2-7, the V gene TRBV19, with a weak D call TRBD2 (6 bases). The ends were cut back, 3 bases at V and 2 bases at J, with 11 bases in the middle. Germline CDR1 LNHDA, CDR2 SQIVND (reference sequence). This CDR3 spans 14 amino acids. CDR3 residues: CASSIVGGTYEQYF. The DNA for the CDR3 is TGTGCCAGTAGTATTGTGGGAGGAACCTACGAGCAGTACTTC.

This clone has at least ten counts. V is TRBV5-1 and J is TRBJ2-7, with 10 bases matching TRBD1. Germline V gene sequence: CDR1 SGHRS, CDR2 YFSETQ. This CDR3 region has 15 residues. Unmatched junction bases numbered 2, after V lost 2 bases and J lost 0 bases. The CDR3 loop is CASSFRTGGSYEQYF. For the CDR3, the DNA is TGCGCCAGCAGCTTTCGGACAGGGGGCTCCTACGAGCAGTACTTC.

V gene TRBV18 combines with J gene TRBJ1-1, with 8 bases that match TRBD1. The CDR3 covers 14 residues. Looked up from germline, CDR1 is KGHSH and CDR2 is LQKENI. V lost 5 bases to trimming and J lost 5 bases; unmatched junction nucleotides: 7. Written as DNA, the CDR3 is TGTGCCAGCTCAATAGGACAGGGAGGGACTGAAGCTTTCTTT. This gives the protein CASSIGQGGTEAFF.

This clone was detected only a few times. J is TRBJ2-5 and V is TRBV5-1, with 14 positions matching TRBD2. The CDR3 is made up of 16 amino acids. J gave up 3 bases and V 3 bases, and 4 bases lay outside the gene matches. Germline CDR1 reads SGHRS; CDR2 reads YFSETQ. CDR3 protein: CASSWGGLAGEETQYF. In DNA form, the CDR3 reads TGCGCCAGCAGCTGGGGGGGACTAGCGGGAGAAGAGACCCAGTACTTC.

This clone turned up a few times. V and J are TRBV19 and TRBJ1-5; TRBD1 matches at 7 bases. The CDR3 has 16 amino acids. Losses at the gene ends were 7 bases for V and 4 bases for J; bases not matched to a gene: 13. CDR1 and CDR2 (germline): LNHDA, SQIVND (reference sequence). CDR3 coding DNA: TGTGCCAGTACGACAGGGTGGGCTGCGGGGAATCAGCCCCAGCATTTT. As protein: CASTTGWAAGNQPQHF.

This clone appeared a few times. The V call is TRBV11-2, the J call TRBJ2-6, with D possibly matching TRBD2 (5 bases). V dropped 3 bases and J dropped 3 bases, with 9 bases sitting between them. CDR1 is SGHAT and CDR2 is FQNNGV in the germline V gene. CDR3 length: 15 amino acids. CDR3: CASSFAAGGANVLTF. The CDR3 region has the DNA TGTGCCAGCAGCTTCGCGGCGGGTGGGGCCAACGTCCTGACTTTC.

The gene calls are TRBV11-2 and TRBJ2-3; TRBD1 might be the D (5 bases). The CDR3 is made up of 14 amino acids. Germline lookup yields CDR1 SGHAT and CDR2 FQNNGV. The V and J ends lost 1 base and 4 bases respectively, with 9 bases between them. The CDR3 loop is CASSLGRVSDTQYF. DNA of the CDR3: TGTGCCAGCAGCTTAGGCAGGGTTTCAGATACGCAGTATTTT.

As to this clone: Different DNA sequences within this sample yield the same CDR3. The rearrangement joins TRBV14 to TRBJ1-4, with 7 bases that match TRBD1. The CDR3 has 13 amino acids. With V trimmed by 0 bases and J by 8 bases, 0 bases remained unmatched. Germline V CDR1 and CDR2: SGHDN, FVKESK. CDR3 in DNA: TGTGCCAGCAGCCAAGACAGGGGGGAAAAACTGTTTTTT. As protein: CASSQDRGEKLFF.

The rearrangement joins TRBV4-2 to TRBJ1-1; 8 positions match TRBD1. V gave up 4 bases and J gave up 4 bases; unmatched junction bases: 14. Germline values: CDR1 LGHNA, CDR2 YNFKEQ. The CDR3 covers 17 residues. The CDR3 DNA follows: TGTGCCAGCAGCCGTAAAGTCAAAACCACAGGGGGCACTGAAGCTTTCTTT. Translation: CASSRKVKTTGGTEAFF.

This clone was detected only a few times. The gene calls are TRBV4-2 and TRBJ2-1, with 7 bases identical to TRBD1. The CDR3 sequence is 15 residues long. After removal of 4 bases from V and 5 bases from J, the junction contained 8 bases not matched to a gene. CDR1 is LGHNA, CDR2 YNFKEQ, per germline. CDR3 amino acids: CASSLRQGRNNEQFF. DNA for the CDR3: TGTGCCAGCAGCCTAAGACAGGGAAGGAACAATGAGCAGTTCTTC.

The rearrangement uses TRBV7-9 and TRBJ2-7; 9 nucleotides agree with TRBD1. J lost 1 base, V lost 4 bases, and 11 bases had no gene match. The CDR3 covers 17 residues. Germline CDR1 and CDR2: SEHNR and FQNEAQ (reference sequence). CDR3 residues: CASSSLPGTGISYEQYF. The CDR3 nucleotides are TGTGCCAGCAGCTCCCTACCCGGGACAGGGATATCCTACGAGCAGTACTTC.

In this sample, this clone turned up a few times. CDR3 residues: CASSLSLSGFGDEQYF. The CDR3 DNA follows: TGCGCCAGCAGCTTGTCCCTTAGCGGCTTCGGGGACGAGCAGTACTTC. V usage is TRBV5-1 and J usage is TRBJ2-7, with D possibly matching TRBD2 (6 bases). The CDR3 length is 16 residues. V lost 1 base, J lost 5 bases, and 19 bases lay in between. Germline V gene lookup returns CDR1 SGHRS and CDR2 YFSETQ.

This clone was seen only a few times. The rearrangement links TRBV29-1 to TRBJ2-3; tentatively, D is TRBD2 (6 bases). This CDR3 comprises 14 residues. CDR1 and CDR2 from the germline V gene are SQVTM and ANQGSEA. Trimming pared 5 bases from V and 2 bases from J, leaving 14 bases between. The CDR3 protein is CSVTGEFSTDTQYF. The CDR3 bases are TGCAGCGTTACGGGGGAGTTCTCCACAGATACGCAGTATTTT.

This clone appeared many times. In DNA, the CDR3 is TGTGCCAGCAGCGAAACCGGGACTAGCGGGAACTACGAGCAGTACTTC. This codes for CASSETGTSGNYEQYF. This chain uses TRBV11-3 with TRBJ2-7, with 13 bases lining up with TRBD2. The V and J ends lost 5 bases and 3 bases, in that order; junction bases with no gene match: 7. Looked up from germline, CDR1 is SGHNT and CDR2 is YENEEA. The length of the CDR3 is 16 residues.

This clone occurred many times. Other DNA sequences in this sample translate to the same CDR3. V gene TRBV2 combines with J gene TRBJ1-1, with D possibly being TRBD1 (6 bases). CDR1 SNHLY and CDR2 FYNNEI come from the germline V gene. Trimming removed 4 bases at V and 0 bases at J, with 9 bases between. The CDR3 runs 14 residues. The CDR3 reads CASSVDRMNTEAFF. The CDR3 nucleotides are TGTGCCAGCAGTGTCGACAGGATGAACACTGAAGCTTTCTTT.

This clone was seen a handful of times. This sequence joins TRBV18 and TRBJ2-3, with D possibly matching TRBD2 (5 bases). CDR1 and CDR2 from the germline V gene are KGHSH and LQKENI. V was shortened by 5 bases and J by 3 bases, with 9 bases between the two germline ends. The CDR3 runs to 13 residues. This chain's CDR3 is CASSELVTDTQYF. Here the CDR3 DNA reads TGTGCCAGCTCAGAACTAGTGACAGATACGCAGTATTTT. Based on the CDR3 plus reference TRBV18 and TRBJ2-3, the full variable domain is NAGVMQNPRHLVRRRGQEARLRCSPMKGHSHVYWYRQLPEEGLKFMVYLQKENIIDESGMPKERFSAEFPKEGPSILRIQQVVRGDSAAYFCASSELVTDTQYFGPGTRLTVL.

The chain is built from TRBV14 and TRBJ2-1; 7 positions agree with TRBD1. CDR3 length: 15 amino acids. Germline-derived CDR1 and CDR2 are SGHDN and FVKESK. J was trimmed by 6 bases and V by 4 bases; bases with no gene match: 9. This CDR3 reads CASSLRTGPGNEQFF. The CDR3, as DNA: TGTGCCAGCAGCCTCAGGACAGGTCCGGGCAATGAGCAGTTCTTC.

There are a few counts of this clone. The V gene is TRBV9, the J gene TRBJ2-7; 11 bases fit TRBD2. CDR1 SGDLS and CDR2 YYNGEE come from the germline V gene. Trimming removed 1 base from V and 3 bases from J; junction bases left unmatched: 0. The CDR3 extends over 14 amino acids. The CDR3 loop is CASSVTSGSYEQYF. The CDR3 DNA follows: TGTGCCAGCAGCGTAACTAGCGGGAGCTACGAGCAGTACTTC.